These 17 T cell receptor beta chains originate from one sample sequenced in a study of blood T cells in healthy people across ages. A second about 7 to 12 cycle PCR used barcoded and J-beta primers. TCRdb passed the 5' RACE reads through MiXCR, listing each CDR3 protein once. Of about 1.4 million distinct CDR3 sequences listed, 59% are singletons. Sequencing was carried out using blood. These receptors were obtained from a man aged 18-30 years in good health.

V and J are TRBV7-9 and TRBJ1-1, with TRBD1 as a possible D gene (5 bases). The CDR3 extends over 12 amino acids. V was trimmed by 5 bases and J by 6 bases, leaving 10 bases between them. Germline CDR1 is SEHNR and CDR2 is FQNEAQ (reference sequence). This chain's CDR3 is CASSIVGAEAFF. The CDR3 nucleotides read TGTGCCAGCAGCATAGTAGGGGCTGAAGCTTTCTTT.

This clonotype has just one count. The chain carries TRBV29-1 and TRBJ1-4; D is possibly TRBD1 (5 bases). V was shortened by 5 bases and J by 6 bases, with 13 bases between the two germline ends. The CDR3 has 13 amino acids. Per the germline V gene, CDR1 is SQVTM and CDR2 is ANQGSEA. The chain's CDR3 is CSVYGARDEKLFF. The CDR3 DNA is TGCAGCGTTTATGGGGCGAGGGATGAAAAACTGTTTTTT.

This clonotype was detected only once. This chain connects TRBV7-8 to TRBJ2-5; D is perhaps TRBD2 (6 bases). The germline gives CDR1 SGHVS, CDR2 FQNEAQ. This CDR3 spans 15 amino acids. The V end was cut by 1 base, the J end by 5 bases, with 14 bases between. The CDR3 is CASSLGGGTRETQYF. The CDR3 DNA reads as TGTGCCAGCAGCTTAGGTGGGGGGACCAGGGAGACCCAGTACTTC.

This chain connects TRBV2 to TRBJ2-1; D unclear. Trimming removed 8 bases from V and 8 bases from J, with 13 bases in between. CDR1 is SNHLY, CDR2 FYNNEI, per germline. CDR3 length: 12 amino acids. The CDR3 sequence: CASGRKYDEQFF. The CDR3 DNA sequence: TGTGCCAGCGGCAGAAAGTACGATGAGCAGTTCTTC.

A few counts support this clonotype. The rearrangement uses TRBV4-1 and TRBJ1-5, with unresolved D. The CDR3 runs 16 residues. Trimming left V 1 base short and J 5 bases short, with 15 bases between. Looked up from germline, CDR1 is MGHRA and CDR2 is YSYEKL. CDR3 loop: CASSQVVAAMDQPQHF. CDR3 nucleotides: TGCGCCAGCAGCCAAGTGGTGGCAGCAATGGATCAGCCCCAGCATTTT.

Regarding this clonotype: The junction differs from germline at one of its ends, possibly a read error. The chain is built from TRBV29-1 and TRBJ2-3; D possibly uses TRBD1 or TRBD2 (5 bases each). Germline loops: CDR1 SQVTM, CDR2 ANQGSEA. The CDR3 runs to 15 residues. This CDR3 reads CGVPRGGAGTDTQYF. The CDR3 DNA reads as TGCGGCGTTCCTCGGGGCGGCGCCGGCACAGATACGCAGTATTTT.

The chain joins TRBV29-1 to TRBJ1-1; a weak D match, TRBD1 (6 bases). This CDR3 is 16 amino acids long. Per germline, CDR1 SQVTM and CDR2 ANQGSEA. V lost 3 bases to trimming and J lost 0 bases, with 17 bases between them. The CDR3 sequence: CSVELGGWTMNTEAFF. The CDR3 DNA reads TGCAGCGTTGAGCTAGGGGGGTGGACTATGAACACTGAAGCTTTCTTT.

CDR3 nucleotides: TGTGCCAGCAAGGGGAGAGCAAAATCGTCCTACGAGCAGTACTTC. Protein sequence: CASKGRAKSSYEQYF. The V and J genes are TRBV27 and TRBJ2-7, with D possibly called TRBD1 or TRBD2 (5 bases each). CDR1 is MNHEY and CDR2 is SMNVEV in the germline V gene (reference sequence). The CDR3 is made up of 15 amino acids. V lost 7 bases and J 1 base, leaving 17 bases between the germline ends.

CDR3 DNA sequence: TGTGCCAGCTCACCATTTGCTTCCGATACGCAGTATTTT. Encoded protein: CASSPFASDTQYF. V is TRBV18 and J is TRBJ2-3; D unclear. Germline loops: CDR1 KGHSH, CDR2 LQKENI. The V end lost 2 bases, the J end lost 6 bases, and 9 bases lay between the germline ends. This CDR3 is 13 amino acids long.

This clonotype has more than one count but fewer than ten. The chain recombines TRBV27 with TRBJ2-5; TRBD2 is a possible D gene (5 bases). The V end lost 4 bases, the J end lost 0 bases, and 9 bases lay between the germline ends. The CDR3 has 14 amino acids. Germline V lookup: CDR1 MNHEY, CDR2 SMNVEV (reference sequence). The CDR3, as DNA: TGTGCCAGCAGTTCACTAGGGTACCAAGAGACCCAGTACTTC. Protein sequence: CASSSLGYQETQYF.

The rearrangement joins TRBV6-5 to TRBJ1-2; D unclear. V dropped 6 bases and J dropped 7 bases, with 15 bases sitting between them. This CDR3 contains 13 residues. CDR1 and CDR2 (germline): MNHEY, SVGAGI. The CDR3 loop reads CASSKGVGFGYTF. In nucleotides, the CDR3 is TGTGCCAGCAGCAAGGGCGTGGGTTTTGGCTACACCTTC.

This clonotype was found a few times. J is TRBJ2-1 and V is TRBV7-2; TRBD2 agrees at 10 bases. Trimming cost V 5 bases and J 5 bases; bases outside gene matches: 15. CDR3 size: 18 residues. Germline CDR1 reads SGHTA; CDR2 reads FQGNSA. The CDR3 nucleotides are TGTGCCAGCAGCCCCCGCCGGGGGTTCCTAGCGGGAGACAATGAGCAGTTCTTC. It codes for CASSPRRGFLAGDNEQFF.

This clonotype was detected only a few times. This chain joins TRBV10-3 and TRBJ2-2; 7 nucleotides line up with TRBD1. CDR3 length: 16 amino acids. Germline CDR1 reads ENHRY; CDR2 reads SYGVKD. The V and J ends lost 7 bases and 5 bases, in that order; junction bases with no gene match: 13. Written as DNA, the CDR3 is TGTGCCATCAACTCGATGGACAGGACAATGACCGGGGAGCTGTTTTTT. It specifies CAINSMDRTMTGELFF.

There are a few counts of this clonotype. V gene TRBV7-9 combines with J gene TRBJ2-1; D may match TRBD1 or TRBD2 (5 bases each). The CDR3 runs 15 residues. The V gene's germline CDR1 is SEHNR and CDR2 FQNEAQ (reference sequence). The germline V and J ends were trimmed by 2 bases and 8 bases, with 16 bases remaining between them. CDR3 residues: CASSLRGPHADEQFF. CDR3 nucleotide sequence: TGTGCCAGCAGCTTAAGGGGACCGCATGCGGATGAGCAGTTCTTC.

This chain connects TRBV20-1 to TRBJ2-5; D gene unclear. Germline CDR1 and CDR2: DFQATT and SNEGSKA (reference sequence). This CDR3 comprises 10 residues. Trimming left V 6 bases short and J 4 bases short, with 6 bases between. The CDR3 loop reads CSADGETQYF. The CDR3, as DNA: TGCAGTGCCGACGGAGAGACCCAGTACTTC.

This chain joins TRBV27 and TRBJ2-5; the D is unclear. The germline V and J ends were trimmed by 2 bases and 1 base, with 8 bases remaining between them. Germline V CDR1 and CDR2: MNHEY, SMNVEV (reference sequence). The CDR3 is made up of 14 amino acids. CDR3 sequence: CASSLLSTQETQYF. In nucleotides, the CDR3 is TGTGCCAGCAGTTTACTTAGTACCCAAGAGACCCAGTACTTC.

The V and J genes are TRBV6-2 or TRBV6-3 and TRBJ2-7; weak D call: TRBD1 (5 bases). Germline assignment: CDR1 MNHEY and CDR2 SVGEGT. The CDR3 covers 13 residues. The germline V and J ends were trimmed by 4 bases and 3 bases, with 10 bases remaining between them. The CDR3 DNA is TGTGCCAGCAGTTCCCTGGACAACTACGAGCAGTACTTC. Translation gives CASSSLDNYEQYF.